What follows describes a single T cell receptor (beta chain). This clone was observed a few times. Its target antigen remains unknown. No base quality values were provided; no much bigger clone lies one nucleotide off. This specimen comes from a study of blood T cell repertoires in COVID-19 (dated by TCRdb to 2018 to 2021). Regarding the study in general: Samples from collaborators originated in the United States, Italy and Spain and spanned both the acute and convalescent phases of COVID-19. The sample metadata nearly always contained a de-identified subject ID, COVID-19 status, age in years and sex. HLA class I and class II types, where available, came from metadata supplied by the sample provider rather than from assay-based typing. The dataset comprised deeply sampled blood TCRbeta repertoires from subjects exposed to, actively infected with, or recovered from COVID-19. The repertoires were made available in a free public database intended to serve as a resource for research on the immune response to SARS-CoV-2. The samples were drawn from two sources: the first 160 participants of the ongoing ImmuneRACE study, and over 950 subjects contributed by 6 global collaborators. The material from the prospective study consisted of cDNA or gDNA derived from T cells, B-cell-depleted T cells, or PBMCs.

General conclusions and limits of the study: The amount of clinical and demographic metadata varied by source and participant and was provided uncurated.

TCRbeta CDR3 regions were amplified from genomic DNA by means of the immunoSEQ Assay, a bias-controlled multiplex PCR. On the study's bioinformatics: The number of nucleated cells in each sample was estimated by amplification of reference gene primers within the assay. Sequence reads were collapsed and filtered to measure the absolute abundance of every unique TCRbeta CDR3 rearrangement. For each sample, productive Simpson clonality was calculated by taking the square root of Simpson's diversity index across productive rearrangements. TCRdb's version of the immuneACCESS table is confined to in-frame rearrangements and falls short of the full clone set. An unresolved V gene accounts for under half of the shortfall where checked; the remainder is of unknown origin. V and J calls and clone size are those listed in that table; D and trimming were worked out from the DNA. The sample table shows 250,000 or so clones, and roughly 88% are seen once. Of the sample, over 9% falls within the top ten clones.

Sequences SGHTA (CDR1) and FQGNSA (CDR2) are obtained from the germline V gene. From its cysteine to its phenylalanine, the CDR3 spans 13 amino acids. Only CDR3 DNA is held: 39 bases, read in frame from base 1. V and J are trimmed by 4 bases and 11 bases, and the gene matches miss 4 bases of the junction. The collaborating institutions used their own protocols to collect whole blood in K2EDTA tubes. For TCRbeta analysis, collaborators shipped samples as frozen whole blood, isolated PBMCs, or DNA extracted from either of those sample types. The TCR sequence derives from a man of 80 years or more with acute or convalescent COVID-19. This chain joins TRBV7-2 to TRBJ1-6; TRBD1 lines up with 8 middle nucleotides. The material sequenced was peripheral blood. The sequenced DNA is TGTGCCAGCAGCTGGACAGGGTTCACACCCCTCCACTTT. Translated, this gives CASSWTGFTPLHF. When the CDR3 is completed using the reference TRBV7-2 and TRBJ1-6 genes on either side, the full variable domain is GAGVSQSPSNKVTEKGKDVELRCDPISGHTALYWYRQSLGQGLEFLIYFQGNSAPDKSGLPSDRFSAERTGGSVSTLTIQRTQQEDSAVYLCASSWTGFTPLHFGNGTRLTVT.